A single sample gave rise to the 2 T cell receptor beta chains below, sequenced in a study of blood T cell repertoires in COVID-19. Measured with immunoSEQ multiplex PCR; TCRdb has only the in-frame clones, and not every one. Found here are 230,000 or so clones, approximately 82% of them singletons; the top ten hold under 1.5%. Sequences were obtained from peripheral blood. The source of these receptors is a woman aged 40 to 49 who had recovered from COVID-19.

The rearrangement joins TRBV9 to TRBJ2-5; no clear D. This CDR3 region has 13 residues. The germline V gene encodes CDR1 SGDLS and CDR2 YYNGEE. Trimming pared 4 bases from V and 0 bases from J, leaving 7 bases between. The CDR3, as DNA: TGTGCCAGCAGCAGGCAGGACCAAGAGACCCAGTACTTC. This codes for CASSRQDQETQYF.

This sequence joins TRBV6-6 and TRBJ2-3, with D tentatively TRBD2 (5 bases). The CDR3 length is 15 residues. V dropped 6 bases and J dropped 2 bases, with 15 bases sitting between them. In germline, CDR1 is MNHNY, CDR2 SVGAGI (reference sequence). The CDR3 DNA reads TGTGCCAGCAGGCCGGTTGAGGGATCCACAGATACGCAGTATTTT. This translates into CASRPVEGSTDTQYF.